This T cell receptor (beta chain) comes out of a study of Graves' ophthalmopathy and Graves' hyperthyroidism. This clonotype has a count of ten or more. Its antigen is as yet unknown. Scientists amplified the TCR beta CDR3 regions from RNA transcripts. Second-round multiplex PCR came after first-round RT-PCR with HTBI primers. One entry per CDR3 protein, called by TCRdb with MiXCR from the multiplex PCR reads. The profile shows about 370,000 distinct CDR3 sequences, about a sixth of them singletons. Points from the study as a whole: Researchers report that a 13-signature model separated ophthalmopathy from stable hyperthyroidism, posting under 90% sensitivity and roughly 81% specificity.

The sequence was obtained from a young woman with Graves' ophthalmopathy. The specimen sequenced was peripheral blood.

CDR3 residues: CASILQGRGTEAFF. Written as DNA, the CDR3 is TGCGCCAGCATCTTACAGGGGCGGGGCACTGAAGCTTTCTTT. This sequence joins TRBV10-1 and TRBJ1-1; TRBD1 agrees at 7 bases. The V and J ends lost 7 bases and 4 bases, in that order; junction bases with no gene match: 9. The CDR3 covers 14 residues. From germline, CDR1 is WNHNN and CDR2 SYGVQD (reference sequence).